One and the same sample provided the 21 T cell receptor beta chains below, sequenced in a study of shared clonotypes between healthy human individuals. Method: immunoSEQ multiplex PCR; TCRdb's copy keeps in-frame clones and lacks some. Altogether millions of clones are present, 90% to 95% being singletons, with the ten largest covering more than 0.1%. Material: naive CD4+ T cells sorted from blood. Stated subset: CD45RA+ positively selected. All receptors derive from a young man in good health.

The chain recombines TRBV10-2 with TRBJ1-2; D gene uncertain. V lost 6 bases and J lost 7, with 24 bases in between. The V gene's germline CDR1 is WSHSY and CDR2 SAAADI. This CDR3 has 16 residues. DNA for the CDR3: TGCGCCAGCAGCCCTCGGTGGGTGAGTGGGCGCGGTGGCTACACCTTC. Translated, it gives CASSPRWVSGRGGYTF.

The J gene is TRBJ1-3, the V gene TRBV2; D not resolved. CDR1 and CDR2 (germline): SNHLY, FYNNEI. The V end was cut by 5 bases, the J end by 2 bases, with 1 base between. The CDR3 extends over 11 amino acids. The CDR3 DNA is TGTGCCAGCAGTACTGGAAACACCATATATTTT. As protein: CASSTGNTIYF.

The CDR3 loop reads CASSPETVSNEQFF. The CDR3 bases are TGTGCCAGCTCACCTGAGACCGTTAGCAATGAGCAGTTCTTC. The V and J genes are TRBV18 and TRBJ2-1; no reliable D call. The CDR3 spans 14 residues. Germline CDR1 KGHSH, CDR2 LQKENI. Trimming removed 3 bases at V and 6 bases at J, with 12 bases between. The full variable domain, in which reference TRBV18 and TRBJ2-1 provide the parts outside the CDR3, is NAGVMQNPRHLVRRRGQEARLRCSPMKGHSHVYWYRQLPEEGLKFMVYLQKENIIDESGMPKERFSAEFPKEGPSILRIQQVVRGDSAAYFCASSPETVSNEQFFGPGTRLTVL.

V is TRBV7-8 and J is TRBJ2-7; TRBD2 matches at 9 bases. Germline trimming cut 3 bases from V and 3 bases from J; bases unmatched to any gene: 6. The CDR3 is 15 residues long. The germline gives CDR1 SGHVS, CDR2 FQNEAQ. CDR3 region: CASSFTSGRVYEQYF. The CDR3 bases are TGTGCCAGCAGCTTCACTAGCGGGCGGGTCTACGAGCAGTACTTC.

This chain joins TRBV25-1 and TRBJ1-6; D call uncertain. The CDR3 consists of 13 residues. V was pared by 4 bases and J by 10 bases, with 11 bases between. Germline V gene sequence: CDR1 MGHDK, CDR2 SYGVNS. In nucleotides, the CDR3 is TGTGCCAGCAGTGCACCGGGATACTCACCCCTCCACTTT. This gives the protein CASSAPGYSPLHF.

Notes on this clone: Other nucleotide sequences in the sample specify the same CDR3. The rearrangement uses TRBV7-8 and TRBJ1-1; D gene ambiguous. The CDR3 runs to 14 residues. Germline V gene lookup returns CDR1 SGHVS and CDR2 FQNEAQ. Trimming shortened V by 3 bases and J by 1 base, and 9 bases separated the two germline ends. CDR3 nucleotide sequence: TGTGCCAGCAGCTTGGGTAGCGCGAACACTGAAGCTTTCTTT. Residues: CASSLGSANTEAFF.

The chain couples TRBV15 to TRBJ2-7, with D uncertain. The V end lost 0 bases, the J end lost 0 bases, and 6 bases lay between the germline ends. The germline CDR1 and CDR2 sequences are LNHNV and YYDKDF (reference sequence). CDR3 size: 14 residues. CDR3 in amino acids: CATSREQSSYEQYF. The CDR3 bases are TGTGCCACCAGCAGAGAACAAAGCTCCTACGAGCAGTACTTC.

J is TRBJ1-6 and V is TRBV10-3; D not certain. Trimming left V 3 bases short and J 9 bases short, with 9 bases between. This CDR3 spans 13 amino acids. The germline V gene encodes CDR1 ENHRY and CDR2 SYGVKD. The DNA for the CDR3 is TGTGCCATCAGTGATGTGAGGTCTTCACCCCTCCACTTT. Translating it yields CAISDVRSSPLHF.

This chain links TRBV7-2 with TRBJ1-2; 8 nucleotides agree with TRBD1. V was clipped by 5 bases and J by 5 bases; unmatched bases: 7. The CDR3 runs 14 residues. Per germline, CDR1 SGHTA and CDR2 FQGNSA. The DNA of the CDR3 is TGTGCCAGCAGCCTGGGACAGGCTCTGTATGGCTACACCTTC. It yields the protein CASSLGQALYGYTF.

The V and J genes are TRBV10-1 and TRBJ2-1, with D perhaps assigned TRBD1 or TRBD2 (5 bases each). V lost 0 bases, J lost 10 bases, and 10 bases lay in between. Germline lookup yields CDR1 WNHNN and CDR2 SYGVQD (reference sequence). The CDR3 length is 13 residues. Here the CDR3 DNA reads TGCGCCAGCAGTGAGTCTAACAGGAGGGAGCAGTTCTTC. This translates into CASSESNRREQFF.

V usage is TRBV6-5 and J usage is TRBJ2-7; D is tentatively TRBD1 or TRBD2 (5 bases each). The CDR3 consists of 15 residues. V was clipped by 5 bases and J by 1 base, with 15 bases between them. Per germline, CDR1 MNHEY and CDR2 SVGAGI. CDR3 in DNA: TGTGCCAGCAGTAGGCTTGAGGGGCGATCCTACGAGCAGTACTTC. Translation gives CASSRLEGRSYEQYF.

The count of this clone is one. V gene TRBV11-2 combines with J gene TRBJ2-7; D call uncertain. Germline loops: CDR1 SGHAT, CDR2 FQNNGV. V was cut by 5 bases and J by 0 bases, with 8 bases left in between. The CDR3 runs 13 residues. DNA for the CDR3: TGTGCCAGCAGCCCCACAAGCTCCTACGAGCAGTACTTC. This sequence encodes CASSPTSSYEQYF.

The genes are TRBV13 and TRBJ2-7, with D possibly being TRBD2 (5 bases). CDR3 length: 15 residues. From germline, CDR1 is PRHDT and CDR2 FYEKMQ (reference sequence). V lost 5 bases and J 2 bases, leaving 16 bases between the germline ends. The CDR3 DNA sequence: TGTGCCAGCAGCCGAGGGCCGAAGGTTCCCTACGAGCAGTACTTC. This codes for CASSRGPKVPYEQYF.

This chain links TRBV10-1 with TRBJ1-1; D is undetermined. The germline CDR1 and CDR2 sequences are WNHNN and SYGVQD (reference sequence). V shed 3 bases and J shed 5 bases, with 13 bases lying between them. The length of the CDR3 is 14 residues. CDR3 sequence reads: CASSEGSKGTEAFF. CDR3 in DNA: TGCGCCAGCAGTGAAGGGTCGAAAGGGACTGAAGCTTTCTTT.

V and J are TRBV7-2 and TRBJ2-3; D is perhaps TRBD2 (6 bases). CDR1 is SGHTA, CDR2 FQGNSA, per germline. The CDR3 length is 16 residues. The ends were cut back, 5 bases at V and 0 bases at J, with 15 bases in the middle. DNA for the CDR3: TGTGCCAGCAGCCTCGTTTGGGGGACTAGCACAGATACGCAGTATTTT. This sequence encodes CASSLVWGTSTDTQYF.

This rearrangement joins TRBV5-4 to TRBJ1-3, with D hard to call. This CDR3 is 14 amino acids long. Germline loops: CDR1 SGHNT, CDR2 YYREEE (reference sequence). V lost 2 bases, J lost 2 bases, and 8 bases lay in between. The CDR3 sequence is CASSFAGTGNTIYF. For the CDR3, the DNA is TGTGCCAGCAGCTTCGCGGGAACTGGAAACACCATATATTTT.

This clone was counted once. This chain connects TRBV6-5 to TRBJ1-2; 10 nucleotides align to TRBD1. CDR1 is MNHEY and CDR2 is SVGAGI in the germline V gene. Trimming at V came to 5 bases and at J to 7 bases, leaving 7 bases not matched to a gene. The CDR3 extends over 14 amino acids. CDR3 in DNA: TGTGCCAGCAGTCAGACAGGGGGCGCAGGTGGCTACACCTTC. This gives the protein CASSQTGGAGGYTF.

The rearrangement uses TRBV11-2 and TRBJ1-2, with 7 bases lining up with TRBD1. This CDR3 region has 13 residues. Germline CDR1 reads SGHAT; CDR2 reads FQNNGV. Trimming removed 4 bases from V and 7 bases from J; junction bases left unmatched: 6. Here the CDR3 DNA reads TGTGCCAGCAGCTCTAACAGGGGTCGTGGCTACACCTTC. Translated, it gives CASSSNRGRGYTF.

This sequence joins TRBV18 and TRBJ2-7; D is unresolved. This CDR3 contains 13 residues. Deletions cut 4 bases from V and 7 bases from J, with 14 bases between. CDR1 is KGHSH, CDR2 LQKENI, per germline. This CDR3 reads CASSLGFTREQYF. The CDR3 DNA is TGTGCCAGCTCACTGGGATTTACTCGGGAGCAGTACTTC.

The rearrangement uses TRBV7-2 and TRBJ2-7; 14 bases agree with TRBD2. This CDR3 region has 18 residues. The germline gives CDR1 SGHTA, CDR2 FQGNSA. Trimming cost V 2 bases and J 1 base; bases outside gene matches: 7. CDR3 in DNA: TGTGCCAGCAGCTTAAGGCCCCGGACTAGCGGGAGGTCCTACGAGCAGTACTTC. This codes for CASSLRPRTSGRSYEQYF.

The rearrangement joins TRBV5-1 to TRBJ2-1; D tentatively reads TRBD1 or TRBD2 (5 bases each). Germline CDR1 reads SGHRS; CDR2 reads YFSETQ. The CDR3 extends over 14 amino acids. V dropped 4 bases and J dropped 5 bases, with 13 bases sitting between them. Here the CDR3 DNA reads TGCGCCAGCAGCCCGGCCGTGGGGGACAATGAGCAGTTCTTC. Its protein is CASSPAVGDNEQFF.